These 32 T cell receptor beta chains were all obtained from the same sample, sequenced in a study of blood T cell repertoires in COVID-19. TCRdb's table, derived via immunoSEQ multiplex PCR, lists solely in-frame clones and lacks some. The top ten clones hold approximately 3% of a sample with roughly 280,000 clones, about 88% of them seen once. Sequenced: PBMCs or T cells enriched from blood (not recorded which). The receptors were gathered from a woman between 45 and 60 years old who had recovered from COVID-19.

The chain is built from TRBV6-5 and TRBJ1-1; TRBD1 matches 9 bases. J was trimmed by 7 bases and V by 6 bases; bases with no gene match: 6. The CDR3 covers 13 residues. Germline CDR1 is MNHEY and CDR2 is SVGAGI. The CDR3 bases are TGTGCCAGCAGAAAAACAGGGGGCGGTGAAGCTTTCTTT. Amino acid sequence: CASRKTGGGEAFF.

J is TRBJ2-4 and V is TRBV4-2, with D possibly matching TRBD1 (7 bases). CDR3 length: 17 residues. Trimming pared 4 bases from V and 6 bases from J, leaving 22 bases between. In germline, CDR1 is LGHNA, CDR2 YNFKEQ. The CDR3 sequence is CASSPRVGQEGRNIQYF. The DNA for the CDR3 is TGTGCCAGCAGCCCAAGGGTAGGACAGGAGGGTCGAAACATTCAGTACTTC.

The chain employs TRBV21-1 and TRBJ2-5; whether TRBD1, the table's D call, matches the DNA was not checked. TRBV21-1 is flagged as a pseudogene. This CDR3 spans 12 amino acids. The CDR3 loop is CASVTGDETQYF. For the CDR3, the DNA is TGTGCCAGCGTAACAGGGGATGAGACCCAGTACTTC.

Points on this clone: Other nucleotide sequences in the sample specify the same CDR3. V usage is TRBV7-2 and J usage is TRBJ2-3; 9 bases fit TRBD2. The junction had 3 bases not matched to a gene; V was cut back by 0 bases and J by 5 bases. CDR1 SGHTA and CDR2 FQGNSA come from the germline V gene. The CDR3 loop spans 15 amino acids. In DNA form, the CDR3 reads TGTGCCAGCAGCTTAGCGAGTAGCGGGAGAGATACGCAGTATTTT. Protein: CASSLASSGRDTQYF.

The chain is built from TRBV28 and TRBJ1-5, with 7 bases aligning to TRBD1. Germline-derived CDR1 and CDR2 are MDHEN and SYDVKM. After removal of 7 bases from V and 4 bases from J, the junction contained 7 bases not matched to a gene. The CDR3 extends over 14 amino acids. The CDR3, as DNA: TGTGCCAGCAAAACTGGGACAGCTAATCAGCCCCAGCATTTT. Protein product: CASKTGTANQPQHF.

The CDR3 spells CATSRGKGQGPTNYGYTF. CDR3 nucleotides: TGTGCCACCAGCAGAGGAAAGGGACAGGGGCCCACCAACTATGGCTACACCTTC. This chain connects TRBV15 to TRBJ1-2; 10 positions match TRBD1. The V segment lost 1 base and the J segment 2 bases; nucleotides outside the gene matches: 10. CDR1 is LNHNV, CDR2 YYDKDF, per germline (reference sequence). The CDR3 is 18 amino acids.

The rearrangement uses TRBV7-3 and TRBJ1-6, with D perhaps TRBD1 (5 bases). V lost 5 bases to trimming and J lost 4 bases, with 18 bases between them. This CDR3 is 17 amino acids long. CDR1 is SGHTA and CDR2 is FQGTGA in the germline V gene. The chain's CDR3 is CASSEQGGATYNSPLHF. DNA of the CDR3: TGTGCCAGCAGCGAACAAGGCGGGGCGACTTATAATTCACCCCTCCACTTT.

The V gene is TRBV5-6, the J gene TRBJ1-2; perhaps TRBD1 as D (5 bases). This CDR3 has 11 residues. Between the trimmed V and J ends, which lost 4 bases and 9 bases, there was a span of 10 bases. The germline V gene encodes CDR1 SGHDT and CDR2 YYEEEE. The CDR3 reads CASSRDFSYTF. The CDR3 coding sequence is TGTGCCAGCAGCAGGGACTTTAGCTACACCTTC.

V and J are TRBV6-2 or TRBV6-3 and TRBJ2-7; TRBD2 aligns across 10 bases. Trimming removed 6 bases from V and 5 bases from J; junction bases left unmatched: 10. The CDR3 is 15 residues long. The germline CDR1 and CDR2 sequences are MNHEY and SVGEGT. The CDR3 loop is CASSTPASGSHEQYF. DNA for the CDR3: TGTGCCAGCAGCACCCCCGCTAGCGGGAGCCACGAGCAGTACTTC.

The chain has TRBV6-2 or TRBV6-3 and TRBJ1-2; no clear D gene. This CDR3 has 14 amino acids. V lost 4 bases, J lost 7 bases, and 16 bases lay in between. Germline loops: CDR1 MNHEY, CDR2 SVGEGT. CDR3 nucleotides: TGTGCCAGCAGTTCGACTTTTCTCGGCTTTGGCTACACCTTC. Its protein is CASSSTFLGFGYTF.

The chain joins TRBV2 to TRBJ1-5; 7 positions agree with TRBD1. Losses at the gene ends were 3 bases for V and 6 bases for J; bases not matched to a gene: 5. This CDR3 region has 14 residues. From germline, CDR1 is SNHLY and CDR2 FYNNEI. The CDR3 loop is CASSDTGERQPQHF. The CDR3 DNA follows: TGTGCCAGCAGTGACACAGGGGAGCGTCAGCCCCAGCATTTT.

The chain couples TRBV7-9 to TRBJ1-4, with a weak D call TRBD1 (5 bases). V was cut by 0 bases and J by 1 base, with 6 bases left in between. Germline V gene data show CDR1 as SEHNR and CDR2 as FQNEAQ (reference sequence). CDR3 length equals 15 residues. The CDR3, as DNA: TGTGCCAGCAGCTTAGCAGGGGTAACTAATGAAAAACTGTTTTTT. Residues: CASSLAGVTNEKLFF. Full variable domain (outside the CDR3, taken from reference TRBV7-9 and TRBJ1-4): DTGVSQNPRHKITKRGQNVTFRCDPISEHNRLYWYRQTLGQGPEFLTYFQNEAQLEKSRLLSDRFSAERPKGSFSTLEIQRTEQGDSAMYLCASSLAGVTNEKLFFGSGTQLSVL.

The gene calls are TRBV18 and TRBJ2-2, with D hard to call. This CDR3 contains 13 residues. V was trimmed by 4 bases and J by 1 base, leaving 4 bases between them. Germline CDR1 is KGHSH and CDR2 is LQKENI. In DNA form, the CDR3 reads TGTGCCAGCTCACTCAAGAACACCGGGGAGCTGTTTTTT. This sequence encodes CASSLKNTGELFF.

V is TRBV9 and J is TRBJ1-2, with a possible D match to TRBD1 (5 bases). The CDR3 sequence is 15 residues long. The germline gives CDR1 SGDLS, CDR2 YYNGEE. V lost 3 bases to trimming and J lost 5 bases, with 17 bases between them. The CDR3, as DNA: TGTGCCAGCAGCGCCGGGGAGGGCAGGGTATATGGCTACACCTTC. Amino acids: CASSAGEGRVYGYTF. The whole variable domain, remainder taken from reference TRBV9 and TRBJ1-2, is DSGVTQTPKHLITATGQRVTLRCSPRSGDLSVYWYQQSLDQGLQFLIQYYNGEERAKGNILERFSAQQFPDLHSELNLSSLELGDSALYFCASSAGEGRVYGYTFGSGTRLTVV.

This chain connects TRBV28 to TRBJ1-1; tentatively, D is TRBD1 (5 bases). Between the trimmed V and J ends, which lost 7 bases and 6 bases, there was a span of 18 bases. CDR3 length: 14 amino acids. Germline CDR1 MDHEN, CDR2 SYDVKM. In nucleotides, the CDR3 is TGTGCCAGCAAGGAGGGACTGGGAGGTGCTGAAGCTTTCTTT. It is translated as CASKEGLGGAEAFF.

The chain employs TRBV3-1 (or the pseudogene TRBV3-2) and TRBJ1-5; maybe TRBD1 (6 bases). The CDR3 is made up of 16 amino acids. Trimming took off 1 base at V and 3 bases at J, with 13 bases between the two ends. Germline V CDR1 and CDR2: LGHDT, YNNKEL (reference sequence). This CDR3 reads CASSQAGGALNQPQHF. CDR3 in DNA: TGTGCCAGCAGCCAAGCGGGGGGGGCCCTCAATCAGCCCCAGCATTTT.

This rearrangement joins TRBV24-1 to TRBJ2-5; unclear D gene. The CDR3 runs to 15 residues. Per the germline V gene, CDR1 is KGHDR and CDR2 is SFDVKD. Trimming pared 4 bases from V and 0 bases from J, leaving 11 bases between. CDR3 sequence reads: CATSDRTEYQETQYF. As DNA, the CDR3 is TGTGCCACCAGTGACCGTACCGAGTACCAAGAGACCCAGTACTTC.

A note on this clone: Within the sample, other DNA sequences also encode this same CDR3. The gene calls are TRBV18 and TRBJ1-1; 8 nucleotides line up with TRBD1. The CDR3 runs 15 residues. With V trimmed by 3 bases and J by 1 base, 4 bases remained unmatched. Germline lookup yields CDR1 KGHSH and CDR2 LQKENI. The CDR3 here is CASSPSTGGNTEAFF. DNA for the CDR3: TGTGCCAGCTCACCGAGCACAGGGGGGAACACTGAAGCTTTCTTT.

The chain is built from TRBV9 and TRBJ2-1; 11 nucleotides align to TRBD1. CDR3 length: 15 residues. With V trimmed by 1 base and J by 7 bases, 4 bases remained unmatched. Germline loops: CDR1 SGDLS, CDR2 YYNGEE. The CDR3 DNA sequence: TGTGCCAGCAGCGTAACAGGACAGGGGGCAAATGAGCAGTTCTTC. This gives the protein CASSVTGQGANEQFF. Supplemented by reference TRBV9 and TRBJ2-1, the full variable domain reads DSGVTQTPKHLITATGQRVTLRCSPRSGDLSVYWYQQSLDQGLQFLIQYYNGEERAKGNILERFSAQQFPDLHSELNLSSLELGDSALYFCASSVTGQGANEQFFGPGTRLTVL.

The genes are TRBV3-1 (or the pseudogene TRBV3-2) and TRBJ2-3; D is uncertain. Germline CDR1 reads LGHDT; CDR2 reads YNNKEL (reference sequence). There are 15 residues in the CDR3. The germline V and J ends were trimmed by 0 bases and 5 bases, with 12 bases remaining between them. The CDR3 DNA is TGTGCCAGCAGCCAAGACGGCGGCCTCCGAGATACGCAGTATTTT. This sequence encodes CASSQDGGLRDTQYF.

The CDR3 sequence is CASSGQQEQFF. CDR3 bases: TGTGCCAGCAGCGGACAGCAGGAGCAGTTCTTC. This rearrangement joins TRBV7-9 to TRBJ2-1, with D perhaps TRBD1 (6 bases). This CDR3 has 11 amino acids. Trimming cost V 5 bases and J 10 bases, with 9 bases left between them. CDR1 SEHNR and CDR2 FQNEAQ come from the germline V gene (reference sequence). Full variable domain (missing parts from reference TRBV7-9 and TRBJ2-1): DTGVSQNPRHKITKRGQNVTFRCDPISEHNRLYWYRQTLGQGPEFLTYFQNEAQLEKSRLLSDRFSAERPKGSFSTLEIQRTEQGDSAMYLCASSGQQEQFFGPGTRLTVL.

This chain uses TRBV19 with TRBJ2-2, with D hard to call. The CDR3 totals 14 residues. Germline-derived CDR1 and CDR2 are LNHDA and SQIVND (reference sequence). Trimming removed 3 bases from V and 1 base from J, with 6 bases in between. CDR3 DNA sequence: TGTGCCAGTAGTATTAGCCGGAACACCGGGGAGCTGTTTTTT. It is translated as CASSISRNTGELFF.

The chain is built from TRBV9 and TRBJ2-2; the D is unclear. The CDR3 length is 16 residues. With 4 bases removed from V and 0 bases from J, the gap between germline ends came to 13 bases. Germline CDR1 is SGDLS and CDR2 is YYNGEE. The CDR3 nucleotides are TGTGCCAGCAGCCCCTGGGCAGAGACGAACACCGGGGAGCTGTTTTTT. Encoded protein: CASSPWAETNTGELFF.

V is TRBV25-1 and J is TRBJ2-7; 8 bases are a match to TRBD1. There are 16 residues in the CDR3. Trimming removed 3 bases from V and 2 bases from J; junction bases left unmatched: 9. Germline V gene sequence: CDR1 MGHDK, CDR2 SYGVNS. The CDR3 is CASSEVGQAGTYEQYF. The DNA of the CDR3 is TGTGCCAGCAGTGAGGTGGGACAGGCCGGAACCTACGAGCAGTACTTC.

This sequence joins TRBV7-2 and TRBJ1-1, with no clear D. From germline, CDR1 is SGHTA and CDR2 FQGNSA. The CDR3 contains 15 residues. Trimming pared 4 bases from V and 6 bases from J, leaving 18 bases between. CDR3: CASSSPQPGVPEAFF. CDR3 coding DNA: TGTGCCAGCAGCTCTCCCCAGCCCGGGGTCCCTGAAGCTTTCTTT.

The chain is built from TRBV5-4 and TRBJ1-2; 7 bases map to TRBD1. The CDR3 loop spans 13 amino acids. V gave up 5 bases and J gave up 8 bases; unmatched junction bases: 9. CDR1 and CDR2 from the germline V gene are SGHNT and YYREEE (reference sequence). In nucleotides, the CDR3 is TGTGCCAGCAGGAACGGGACAGAAGTCGGCTACACCTTC. This sequence encodes CASRNGTEVGYTF.

The table lists this clone with a few counts. This chain joins TRBV28 and TRBJ1-1; tentative D call: TRBD1 (6 bases). V dropped 6 bases and J dropped 3 bases, with 14 bases sitting between them. Germline V CDR1 and CDR2: MDHEN, SYDVKM. The CDR3 totals 14 residues. The CDR3: CASRWGQLDTEAFF. DNA of the CDR3: TGTGCCAGCAGATGGGGGCAGTTGGACACTGAAGCTTTCTTT.

This sequence joins TRBV19 and TRBJ1-2, with D tentatively TRBD1 (5 bases). The CDR3 totals 14 residues. Germline V lookup: CDR1 LNHDA, CDR2 SQIVND (reference sequence). V was clipped by 6 bases and J by 1 base, with 12 bases between them. DNA for the CDR3: TGTGCCAGTAGGACAGCCTCAATTAACTATGGCTACACCTTC. It yields the protein CASRTASINYGYTF.

The chain is built from TRBV29-1 and TRBJ2-1, with 12 bases identical to TRBD2. The CDR3 covers 17 residues. After removal of 7 bases from V and 7 bases from J, the junction contained 17 bases not matched to a gene. Germline CDR1 reads SQVTM; CDR2 reads ANQGSEA. In nucleotides, the CDR3 is TGCAGCGCGTGGGGGCTAGCGGGAGGGGTTGGGTATAATGAGCAGTTCTTC. Residues: CSAWGLAGGVGYNEQFF.

The chain employs TRBV7-2 and TRBJ1-6, with unresolved D. From germline, CDR1 is SGHTA and CDR2 FQGNSA. Trimming left V 2 bases short and J 15 bases short, with 11 bases between. This CDR3 has 12 amino acids. CDR3 nucleotide sequence: TGTGCCAGCAGCTTACCGGCGGCTCTCCTCCACTTT. As protein: CASSLPAALLHF.

The chain recombines TRBV9 with TRBJ2-1; TRBD1 matches at 9 bases. CDR1 and CDR2 (germline): SGDLS, YYNGEE. The junction had 13 bases not matched to a gene; V was cut back by 4 bases and J by 5 bases. This CDR3 has 17 residues. The CDR3 DNA reads as TGTGCCAGCAGCATTCTACAGGGGGCGCGAAACAACAATGAGCAGTTCTTC. Amino acids: CASSILQGARNNNEQFF.

This clone was seen only a few times. Other DNA variants within this sample encode the same CDR3. The chain couples TRBV7-9 to TRBJ1-1, with TRBD1 matching over 8 bases. V dropped 5 bases and J dropped 6; count of bases not matched to a gene: 11. The V gene's germline CDR1 is SEHNR and CDR2 FQNEAQ (reference sequence). The CDR3 extends over 15 amino acids. CDR3 residues: CASSPDRGRGPEAFF. The CDR3, as DNA: TGTGCCAGCAGCCCCGACAGGGGTCGCGGTCCTGAAGCTTTCTTT.